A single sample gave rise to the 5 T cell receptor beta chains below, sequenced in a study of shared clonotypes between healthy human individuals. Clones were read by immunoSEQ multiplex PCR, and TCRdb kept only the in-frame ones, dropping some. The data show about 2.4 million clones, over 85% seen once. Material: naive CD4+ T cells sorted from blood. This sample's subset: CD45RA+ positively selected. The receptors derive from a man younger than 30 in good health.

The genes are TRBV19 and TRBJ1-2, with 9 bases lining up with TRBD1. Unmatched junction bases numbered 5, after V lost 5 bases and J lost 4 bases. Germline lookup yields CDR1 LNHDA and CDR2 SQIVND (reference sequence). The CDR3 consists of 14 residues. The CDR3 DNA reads TGTGCCAGTAGTGGGGACAGGGCCCGCTATGGCTACACCTTC. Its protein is CASSGDRARYGYTF.

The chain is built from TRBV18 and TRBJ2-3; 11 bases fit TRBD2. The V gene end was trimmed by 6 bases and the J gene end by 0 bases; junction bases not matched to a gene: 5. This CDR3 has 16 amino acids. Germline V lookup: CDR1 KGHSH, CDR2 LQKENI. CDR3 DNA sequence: TGTGCCAGCTCGTTGACTAGCGGGACTAGCACAGATACGCAGTATTTT. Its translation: CASSLTSGTSTDTQYF.

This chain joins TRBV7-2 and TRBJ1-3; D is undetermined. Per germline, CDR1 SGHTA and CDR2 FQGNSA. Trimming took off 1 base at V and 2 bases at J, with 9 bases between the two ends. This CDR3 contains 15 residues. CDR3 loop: CASSLGRQAGNTIYF. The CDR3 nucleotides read TGTGCCAGCAGCTTAGGTCGGCAGGCTGGAAACACCATATATTTT.

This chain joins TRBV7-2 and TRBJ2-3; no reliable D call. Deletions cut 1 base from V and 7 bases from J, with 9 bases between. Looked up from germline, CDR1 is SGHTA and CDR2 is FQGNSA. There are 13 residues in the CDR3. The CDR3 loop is CASSLVSVNTQYF. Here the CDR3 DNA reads TGTGCCAGCAGCTTAGTCTCCGTTAATACGCAGTATTTT.

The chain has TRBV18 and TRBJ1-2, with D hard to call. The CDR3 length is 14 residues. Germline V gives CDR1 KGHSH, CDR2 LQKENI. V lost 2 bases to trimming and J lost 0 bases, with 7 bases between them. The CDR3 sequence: CASSPSRSNYGYTF. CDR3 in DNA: TGTGCCAGCTCACCAAGCAGGTCTAACTATGGCTACACCTTC.